This is a list of T cell receptor beta chains from one sample in a study of vaccination and CD4 T cells after COVID-19. TCRdb re-called the PCR reads through MiXCR, storing one row per CDR3 protein. The sample has fewer than 5,000 distinct CDR3 sequences; 20% to 25% are singletons. These TCRs are of unknown antigen specificity. Sequences were obtained from CD4+ T cells from blood, cultured in vitro. The receptors come from a human donor who had recovered from COVID-19. The CDR3 runs from the conserved cysteine through the conserved F or W. D genes are given only for firm matches. Rows give clone size only sometimes, using once, few, many, or a class for an expanded clone.

clone size: medium-sized; J gene: TRBJ2-5; V gene: TRBV21-1; D gene: .; CDR3 DNA: TGTGCCAGCAGCAAAGTGCCTAGCGGCGGAATAAAGCAAGAGACCCAGTACTTC; CDR3 protein: CASSKVPSGGIKQETQYF
clone size: few; J gene: TRBJ1-3; V gene: TRBV24-1; D gene: .; CDR3 DNA: TGTGCCGCTCCCCCCGGGGACGGCAGAAACACCATATATTTT; CDR3 protein: CAAPPGDGRNTIYF
clone size: .; J gene: TRBJ1-2; V gene: TRBV6-1; D gene: TRBD1; CDR3 DNA: TGTGCCAGCAGTCTATTACAGGGGGCGAATGGCTACACCTTC; CDR3 protein: CASSLLQGANGYTF
clone size: few; J gene: TRBJ2-1; V gene: TRBV12-3/TRBV12-4; D gene: .; CDR3 DNA: TGTGCCAGCAGTTTACTCCTAGCCCGGGCGGGGAATGAGCAGTTCTTC; CDR3 protein: CASSLLLARAGNEQFF
clone size: .; J gene: TRBJ1-4; V gene: TRBV15; D gene: .; CDR3 DNA: TGTGCCACCAACGCCGACAGAGCAACTAATGAAAAACTGTTTTTT; CDR3 protein: CATNADRATNEKLFF
clone size: .; J gene: TRBJ1-1; V gene: TRBV30; D gene: .; CDR3 DNA: TGTGCCTGGCGGGGAACCCAAAACACTGAAGCTTTCTTT; CDR3 protein: CAWRGTQNTEAFF
clone size: few; J gene: TRBJ1-2; V gene: TRBV3-1; D gene: TRBD1; CDR3 DNA: TGTGCCAGCAGCCAAACGAGGACAGGGGGCGCCCACTATGGCTACACCTTC; CDR3 protein: CASSQTRTGGAHYGYTF
clone size: .; J gene: TRBJ2-3; V gene: TRBV12-5; D gene: .; CDR3 DNA: TGTGCTAGTGGTCGTAGGGACTTCACAGATACGCAGTATTTT; CDR3 protein: CASGRRDFTDTQYF
clone size: medium-sized; J gene: TRBJ1-2; V gene: TRBV27; D gene: .; CDR3 DNA: TGTGCCAGCAGTTTGAGGGGGGCGCAGGGCTACACCTTC; CDR3 protein: CASSLRGAQGYTF
clone size: .; J gene: TRBJ1-1; V gene: TRBV5-4; D gene: TRBD1; CDR3 DNA: TGTGCCAGCAGCTTGCAGGGGGCTCTTTTTACTGAAGCTTTCTTT; CDR3 protein: CASSLQGALFTEAFF
clone size: few; J gene: TRBJ1-2; V gene: TRBV6-5; D gene: .; CDR3 DNA: TGTGCCAGCAGTTTCGGATCAATAAACTATGGCTACACCTTC; CDR3 protein: CASSFGSINYGYTF
clone size: .; J gene: TRBJ1-2; V gene: TRBV5-1; D gene: TRBD1; CDR3 DNA: TGCGCCAGCTTTTCCCTAGGGACAGACCTCTCCGGCTACACCTTC; CDR3 protein: CASFSLGTDLSGYTF
clone size: few; J gene: TRBJ1-1; V gene: TRBV6-2/TRBV6-3; D gene: .; CDR3 DNA: TGTGCCAGCAGTTCAGGGGTGACTGAAGCTTTCTTT; CDR3 protein: CASSSGVTEAFF
clone size: .; J gene: TRBJ2-1; V gene: TRBV12-3/TRBV12-4; D gene: .; CDR3 DNA: TGTGCCAGCAGCTGGGGCCCTTCAACCTACAATGAGCAGTTCTTC; CDR3 protein: CASSWGPSTYNEQFF
clone size: .; J gene: TRBJ2-3; V gene: TRBV20-1; D gene: TRBD2; CDR3 DNA: TGCAGTGCTAGAGCGGCTAGCGGGGGCCCAGATACGCAGTATTTT; CDR3 protein: CSARAASGGPDTQYF
clone size: .; J gene: TRBJ1-2; V gene: TRBV12-3/TRBV12-4; D gene: .; CDR3 DNA: TGTGCCAGCAGTTTAGGGGGACCCATTTATGGCTACACCTTC; CDR3 protein: CASSLGGPIYGYTF
clone size: few; J gene: TRBJ1-2; V gene: TRBV6-4; D gene: TRBD1; CDR3 DNA: TGTGCCAGCAAGGACAGGCGATCTCCCTATGGCTACACCTTC; CDR3 protein: CASKDRRSPYGYTF
clone size: .; J gene: TRBJ2-7; V gene: TRBV5-1; D gene: .; CDR3 DNA: TGCGCCAGCAGCCCCCGGGACAACGGGGACGAGCAGTACTTC; CDR3 protein: CASSPRDNGDEQYF
clone size: .; J gene: TRBJ2-1; V gene: TRBV7-9; D gene: TRBD1; CDR3 DNA: TGTGCCAGCAGGAAAGACAGGGGGCAGTACAATGAGCAGTTCTTC; CDR3 protein: CASRKDRGQYNEQFF
clone size: few; J gene: TRBJ1-1; V gene: TRBV5-4; D gene: TRBD1; CDR3 DNA: TGTGCCAGCAGTTCTCCCGGGACAGGGGGGAACACTGAAGCTTTCTTT; CDR3 protein: CASSSPGTGGNTEAFF
clone size: .; J gene: TRBJ2-2; V gene: TRBV12-3/TRBV12-4; D gene: .; CDR3 DNA: TGTGCCAGCAGTTTAGTGGGGACCAACACCGGGGAGCTGTTTTTT; CDR3 protein: CASSLVGTNTGELFF
clone size: .; J gene: TRBJ2-3; V gene: TRBV20-1; D gene: TRBD2; CDR3 DNA: TGCAGTGCCGTCTTACTAGCGGGGGCGGATACGCAGTATTTT; CDR3 protein: CSAVLLAGADTQYF
clone size: .; J gene: TRBJ2-7; V gene: TRBV15; D gene: .; CDR3 DNA: TGTGCCACCAGCAGAGATCATGGGGATATTTACGAGCAGTACTTC; CDR3 protein: CATSRDHGDIYEQYF
clone size: medium-sized; J gene: TRBJ1-1; V gene: TRBV5-3; D gene: TRBD1; CDR3 DNA: TGTGCCAGAAGCACCCGACAGGGTTTCATGAACACTGAAGCTTTCTTT; CDR3 protein: CARSTRQGFMNTEAFF
clone size: few; J gene: TRBJ1-2; V gene: TRBV6-1; D gene: .; CDR3 DNA: TGTGCCAGCAGTAAAGGAGTCTATGGCTACACCTTC; CDR3 protein: CASSKGVYGYTF
clone size: few; J gene: TRBJ2-2; V gene: TRBV19; D gene: TRBD2; CDR3 DNA: TGTGCCAGTAGTCTGGGGGAGGGCACCGGGGAGCTGTTTTTT; CDR3 protein: CASSLGEGTGELFF
clone size: .; J gene: TRBJ2-7; V gene: TRBV20-1; D gene: .; CDR3 DNA: TGCAGTGCTAGAAGGGACATGCGTTACGAGCAGTACTTC; CDR3 protein: CSARRDMRYEQYF
clone size: .; J gene: TRBJ2-7; V gene: TRBV12-3/TRBV12-4; D gene: .; CDR3 DNA: TGTGCCAGCAGCCCCGGGGCCACCTACGAGCAGTACTTC; CDR3 protein: CASSPGATYEQYF
clone size: few; J gene: TRBJ1-2; V gene: TRBV19; D gene: .; CDR3 DNA: TGTGCCACCAACACCCAAAAGGTCTCTGTAGCCTATGGCTACACCTTC; CDR3 protein: CATNTQKVSVAYGYTF
clone size: .; J gene: TRBJ2-1; V gene: TRBV28; D gene: TRBD2; CDR3 DNA: TGTGCCAGCAGTTTATCTAGCGGGGGGGCCAATGAGCAGTTCTTC; CDR3 protein: CASSLSSGGANEQFF
clone size: few; J gene: TRBJ1-3; V gene: TRBV5-1; D gene: .; CDR3 DNA: TGCGCCAGCAGCTTGGCCTTGACAAGCTCTGGAAACACCATATATTTT; CDR3 protein: CASSLALTSSGNTIYF
clone size: .; J gene: TRBJ1-6; V gene: TRBV27; D gene: .; CDR3 DNA: TGTGCCAGCAGTTCACGGGGGGGGGGAGTGTATAATTCACCCCTCCACTTT; CDR3 protein: CASSSRGGGVYNSPLHF
clone size: .; J gene: TRBJ2-7; V gene: TRBV10-2; D gene: TRBD1; CDR3 DNA: TGCGCCAGCAGTGTGGGACAGGGTTCATCCTACGAGCAGTACTTC; CDR3 protein: CASSVGQGSSYEQYF
clone size: .; J gene: TRBJ2-2; V gene: TRBV11-2; D gene: .; CDR3 DNA: TGTGCCAGCAGCTCGTCAAGTTATTACACCGGGGAGCTGTTTTTT; CDR3 protein: CASSSSSYYTGELFF
clone size: .; J gene: TRBJ1-3; V gene: TRBV6-1; D gene: .; CDR3 DNA: TGTGCCAGCAGTGAAGGAGGAGGTGGAAACACCATATATTTT; CDR3 protein: CASSEGGGGNTIYF
clone size: .; J gene: TRBJ2-5; V gene: TRBV20-1; D gene: TRBD2; CDR3 DNA: TGCAGTGCCGTTAATATAGCGGGGGTACAAGAGACCCAGTACTTC; CDR3 protein: CSAVNIAGVQETQYF
clone size: .; J gene: TRBJ1-1; V gene: TRBV27; D gene: TRBD1; CDR3 DNA: TGTGCCAGCAGTCCCGGACAGGGGAGGTCGAACACTGAAGCTTTCTTT; CDR3 protein: CASSPGQGRSNTEAFF
clone size: .; J gene: TRBJ2-7; V gene: TRBV30; D gene: TRBD1; CDR3 DNA: TGTGCCTGGAGTCCGGGACAGGGGGCGAACGAGCAGTACTTC; CDR3 protein: CAWSPGQGANEQYF
clone size: .; J gene: TRBJ2-7; V gene: TRBV20-1; D gene: TRBD2; CDR3 DNA: TGCAGTGCCATTAGCGGGGTTAACTACGAGCAGTACTTC; CDR3 protein: CSAISGVNYEQYF
clone size: .; J gene: TRBJ1-2; V gene: TRBV10-3; D gene: TRBD1; CDR3 DNA: TGTGCCATCAGGGAAACAGGGGGCCTATTCTATGGCTACACCTTC; CDR3 protein: CAIRETGGLFYGYTF
clone size: large; J gene: TRBJ2-7; V gene: TRBV19; D gene: .; CDR3 DNA: TGTGCCAGTAGTATAGTCCCCCCAAGCGAGCAGTACTTC; CDR3 protein: CASSIVPPSEQYF
clone size: .; J gene: TRBJ2-3; V gene: TRBV9; D gene: TRBD1; CDR3 DNA: TGTGCCAGCAGCGTAGAGGCAGGGGGCCCAGATACGCAGTATTTT; CDR3 protein: CASSVEAGGPDTQYF
clone size: few; J gene: TRBJ2-2; V gene: TRBV7-6; D gene: .; CDR3 DNA: TGTGCCAGCAGCACCTCGACCACACGGAACACCGGGGAGCTGTTTTTT; CDR3 protein: CASSTSTTRNTGELFF
clone size: .; J gene: TRBJ1-5; V gene: TRBV6-5; D gene: .; CDR3 DNA: TGTGCCAGCAGTTACTGGTCAGGGGCGGTTGATAGCAATCAGCCCCAGCATTTT; CDR3 protein: CASSYWSGAVDSNQPQHF
clone size: .; J gene: TRBJ1-2; V gene: TRBV4-2; D gene: TRBD1; CDR3 DNA: TGTGCCAGCAGCCAAGTAGGAGAAGGTTCAGGGGGCAGGGGCTACACCTTC; CDR3 protein: CASSQVGEGSGGRGYTF
clone size: .; J gene: TRBJ2-7; V gene: TRBV29-1; D gene: .; CDR3 DNA: TGCAGCGTTGCAGGCAACTCCTACGAGCAGTACTTC; CDR3 protein: CSVAGNSYEQYF
clone size: few; J gene: TRBJ1-5; V gene: TRBV12-3/TRBV12-4; D gene: TRBD1; CDR3 DNA: TGTGCCAGCAGTGAGGGACAGTCCAATCAGCCCCAGCATTTT; CDR3 protein: CASSEGQSNQPQHF
clone size: .; J gene: TRBJ2-2; V gene: TRBV12-3/TRBV12-4; D gene: .; CDR3 DNA: TGTGCCAGCAGCCCCTCCTTTTTCACCGGGGAGCTGTTTTTT; CDR3 protein: CASSPSFFTGELFF
clone size: medium-sized; J gene: TRBJ1-5; V gene: TRBV20-1; D gene: .; CDR3 DNA: TGCAGTGCTAGTGGTAAAGGCTTCAATCAGCCCCAGCATTTT; CDR3 protein: CSASGKGFNQPQHF
clone size: .; J gene: TRBJ1-1; V gene: TRBV7-8; D gene: .; CDR3 DNA: TGTGCCAGCAGCTTAGGTAATCCGACAGGTTACATGAACACTGAAGCTTTCTTT; CDR3 protein: CASSLGNPTGYMNTEAFF
clone size: few; J gene: TRBJ1-1; V gene: TRBV3-1; D gene: TRBD1; CDR3 DNA: TGTGCCAGCTCCGACAGGGCTATGAACACTGAAGCTTTCTTT; CDR3 protein: CASSDRAMNTEAFF